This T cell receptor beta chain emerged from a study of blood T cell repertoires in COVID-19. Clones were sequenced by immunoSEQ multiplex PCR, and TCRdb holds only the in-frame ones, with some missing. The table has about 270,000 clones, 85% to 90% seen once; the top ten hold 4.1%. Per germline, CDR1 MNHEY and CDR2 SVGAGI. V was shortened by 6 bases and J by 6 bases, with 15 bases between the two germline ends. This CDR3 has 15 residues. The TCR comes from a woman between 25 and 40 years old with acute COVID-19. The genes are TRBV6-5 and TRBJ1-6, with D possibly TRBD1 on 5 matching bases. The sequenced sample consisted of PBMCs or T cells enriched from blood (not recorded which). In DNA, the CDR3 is TGTGCCAGCAGCCCCCTGCGGGGGGGTAATTCACCCCTCCACTTT. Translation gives CASSPLRGGNSPLHF.